Included here is one TCR beta chain sequence, with context. V was pared by 4 bases and J by 8 bases, with 22 bases of the junction left unmatched. There are 20 residues in the CDR3. CDR1 and CDR2 from the germline V gene are LNHDA and SQIVND (reference sequence). Clones were read by immunoSEQ multiplex PCR, and TCRdb kept only the in-frame ones, dropping some. The sample consists of more than 75,000 clones, around 94% of them appearing once. The sample belongs to a study of technical replicates of blood from a handful of donors. The TCR originated in a human donor in good health. The sample consisted of T cells isolated from PBMCs. J is TRBJ2-1 and V is TRBV19; 11 positions match TRBD2. CDR3 sequence reads: CASSTHLTIAGGPTRDEQFF. In nucleotides, the CDR3 is TGTGCCAGTAGTACCCACCTGACTATAGCGGGAGGGCCTACCAGGGATGAGCAGTTCTTC. Full variable domain (remainder filled in from reference TRBV19 and TRBJ2-1): DGGITQSPKYLFRKEGQNVTLSCEQNLNHDAMYWYRQDPGQGLRLIYYSQIVNDFQKGDIAEGYSVSREKKESFPLTVTSAQKNPTAFYLCASSTHLTIAGGPTRDEQFFGPGTRLTVL.